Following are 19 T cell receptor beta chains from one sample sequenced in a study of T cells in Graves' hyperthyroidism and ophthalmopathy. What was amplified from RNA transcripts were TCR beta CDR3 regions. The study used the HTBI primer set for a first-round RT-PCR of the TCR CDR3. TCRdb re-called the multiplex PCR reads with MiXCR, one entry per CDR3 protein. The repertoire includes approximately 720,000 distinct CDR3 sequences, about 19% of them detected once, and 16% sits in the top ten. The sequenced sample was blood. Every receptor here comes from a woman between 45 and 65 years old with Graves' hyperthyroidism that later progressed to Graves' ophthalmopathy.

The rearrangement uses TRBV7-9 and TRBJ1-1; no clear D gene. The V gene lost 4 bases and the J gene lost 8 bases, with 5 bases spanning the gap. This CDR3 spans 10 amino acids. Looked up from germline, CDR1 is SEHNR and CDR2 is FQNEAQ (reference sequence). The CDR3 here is CASSYSEAFF. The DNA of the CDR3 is TGTGCCAGCAGCTACAGCGAAGCTTTCTTT.

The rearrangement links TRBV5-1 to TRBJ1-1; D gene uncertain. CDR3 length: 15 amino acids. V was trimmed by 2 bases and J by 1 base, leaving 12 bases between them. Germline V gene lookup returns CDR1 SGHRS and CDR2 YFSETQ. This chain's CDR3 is CASSFLSSSNTEAFF. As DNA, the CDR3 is TGCGCCAGCAGCTTCCTAAGCTCGTCGAACACTGAAGCTTTCTTT.

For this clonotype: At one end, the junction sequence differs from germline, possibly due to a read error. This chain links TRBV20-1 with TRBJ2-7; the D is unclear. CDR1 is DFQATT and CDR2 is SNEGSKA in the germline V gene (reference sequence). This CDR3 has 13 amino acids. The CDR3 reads CSARDGYSYEQHF. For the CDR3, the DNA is TGCAGTGCTAGGGACGGATACTCCTACGAGCAGCACTTC.

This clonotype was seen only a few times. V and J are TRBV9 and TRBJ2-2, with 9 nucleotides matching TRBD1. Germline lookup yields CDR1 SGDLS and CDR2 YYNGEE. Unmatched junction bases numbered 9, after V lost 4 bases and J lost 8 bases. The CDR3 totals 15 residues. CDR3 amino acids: CASSTGTGIPGELFF. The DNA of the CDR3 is TGTGCCAGCAGCACCGGGACAGGGATCCCTGGGGAGCTGTTTTTT.

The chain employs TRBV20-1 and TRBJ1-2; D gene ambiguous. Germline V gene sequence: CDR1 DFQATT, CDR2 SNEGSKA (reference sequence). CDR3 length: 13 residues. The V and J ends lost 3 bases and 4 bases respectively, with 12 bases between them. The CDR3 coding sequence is TGCAGTGCTAGTTTCGTGGGGTCCTATGGCTACACCTTC. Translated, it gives CSASFVGSYGYTF.

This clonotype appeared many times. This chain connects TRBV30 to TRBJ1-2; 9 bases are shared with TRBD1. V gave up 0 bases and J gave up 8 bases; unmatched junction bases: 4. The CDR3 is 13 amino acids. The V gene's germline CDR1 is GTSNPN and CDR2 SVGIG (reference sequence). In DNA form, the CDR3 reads TGTGCCTGGAGTGTACAGGGGGCGACCGGCTACACCTTC. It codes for CAWSVQGATGYTF.

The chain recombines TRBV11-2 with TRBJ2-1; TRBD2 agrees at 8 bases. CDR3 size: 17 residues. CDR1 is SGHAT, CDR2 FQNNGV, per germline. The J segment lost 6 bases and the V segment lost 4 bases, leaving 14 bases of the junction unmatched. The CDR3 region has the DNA TGTGCCAGCAGCTCAACCATGACTAGCGCGAAATTCAATGAGCAGTTCTTC. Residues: CASSSTMTSAKFNEQFF.

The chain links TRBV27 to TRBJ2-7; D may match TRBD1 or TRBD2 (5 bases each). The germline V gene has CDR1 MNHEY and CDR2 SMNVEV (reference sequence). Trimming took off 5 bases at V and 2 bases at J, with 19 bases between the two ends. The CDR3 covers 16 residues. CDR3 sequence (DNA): TGTGCCAGCAGTGTCTGGACTGCCCGGGGCCCCTACGAGCAGTACTTC. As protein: CASSVWTARGPYEQYF.

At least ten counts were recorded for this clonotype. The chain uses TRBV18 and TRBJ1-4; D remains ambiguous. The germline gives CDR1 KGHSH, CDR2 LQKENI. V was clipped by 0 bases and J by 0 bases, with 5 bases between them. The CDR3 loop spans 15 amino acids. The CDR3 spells CASSPPEATNEKLFF. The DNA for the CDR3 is TGTGCCAGCTCACCACCTGAGGCAACTAATGAAAAACTGTTTTTT.

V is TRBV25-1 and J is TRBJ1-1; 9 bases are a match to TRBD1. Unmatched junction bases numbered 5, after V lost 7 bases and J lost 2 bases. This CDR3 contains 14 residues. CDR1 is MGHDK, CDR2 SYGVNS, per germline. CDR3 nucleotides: TGTGCCAGCAAACGGACAGGGGTAAACACTGAAGCTTTCTTT. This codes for CASKRTGVNTEAFF.

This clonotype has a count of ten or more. The CDR3 coding sequence is TGTGCCAGCAGTTACGGGGAGAGGACTGAAGCTTTCTTT. Residues: CASSYGERTEAFF. The chain couples TRBV12-3 or TRBV12-4 to TRBJ1-1; D gene uncertain. Trimming stripped 4 bases from V and 5 bases from J, with 11 bases between. There are 13 residues in the CDR3.

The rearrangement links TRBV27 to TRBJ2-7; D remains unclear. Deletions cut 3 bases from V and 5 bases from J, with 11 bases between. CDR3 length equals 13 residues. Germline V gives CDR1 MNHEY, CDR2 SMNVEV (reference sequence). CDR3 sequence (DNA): TGTGCCAGCAGTTTCCTCGGGCAGGACGAGCAGTACTTC. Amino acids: CASSFLGQDEQYF.

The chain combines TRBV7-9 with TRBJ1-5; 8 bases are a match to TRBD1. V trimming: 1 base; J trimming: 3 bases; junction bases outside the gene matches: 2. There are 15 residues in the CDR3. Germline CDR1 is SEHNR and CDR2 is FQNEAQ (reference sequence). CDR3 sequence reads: CASSLDRGINQPQHF. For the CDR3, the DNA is TGTGCCAGCAGCTTAGACAGGGGGATCAATCAGCCCCAGCATTTT.

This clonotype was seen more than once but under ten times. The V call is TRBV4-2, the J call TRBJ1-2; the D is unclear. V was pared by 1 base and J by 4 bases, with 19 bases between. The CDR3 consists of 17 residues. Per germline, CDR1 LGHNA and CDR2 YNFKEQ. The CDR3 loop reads CASSQVPVDSRFYGYTF. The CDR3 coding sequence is TGTGCCAGCAGCCAAGTCCCCGTAGATTCCAGGTTCTATGGCTACACCTTC.

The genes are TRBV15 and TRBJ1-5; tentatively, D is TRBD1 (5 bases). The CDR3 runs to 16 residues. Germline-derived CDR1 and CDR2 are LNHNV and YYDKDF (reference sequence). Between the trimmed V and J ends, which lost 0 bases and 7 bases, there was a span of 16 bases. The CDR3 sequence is CATSRDLGQGGQPQHF. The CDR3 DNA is TGTGCCACCAGCAGAGATTTGGGCCAGGGAGGCCAGCCCCAGCATTTT.

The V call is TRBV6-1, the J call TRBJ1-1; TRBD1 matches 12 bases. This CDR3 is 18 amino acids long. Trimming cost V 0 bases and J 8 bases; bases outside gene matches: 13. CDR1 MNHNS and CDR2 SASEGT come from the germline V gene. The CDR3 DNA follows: TGTGCCAGCAGTGAAGCGCTTGGGACAGGGGGCTTTAACTCCGAAGCTTTCTTT. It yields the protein CASSEALGTGGFNSEAFF.

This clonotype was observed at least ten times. The CDR3 is CASSLLDLGGNEQFF. The DNA for the CDR3 is TGTGCCAGCAGTTTACTAGACCTTGGCGGAAATGAGCAGTTCTTC. The J gene is TRBJ2-1, the V gene TRBV12-3 or TRBV12-4, with unresolved D. V lost 2 bases and J 7 bases, leaving 15 bases between the germline ends. The CDR3 covers 15 residues.

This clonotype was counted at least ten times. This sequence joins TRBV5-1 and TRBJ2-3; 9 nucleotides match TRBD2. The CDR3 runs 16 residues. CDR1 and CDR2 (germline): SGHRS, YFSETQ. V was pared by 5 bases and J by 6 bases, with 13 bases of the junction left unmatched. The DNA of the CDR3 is TGCGCCAGCAGACTATCTAGCGGGGAGGGATGGGATACGCAGTATTTT. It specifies CASRLSSGEGWDTQYF. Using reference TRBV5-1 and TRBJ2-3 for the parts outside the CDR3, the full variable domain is KAGVTQTPRYLIKTRGQQVTLSCSPISGHRSVSWYQQTPGQGLQFLFEYFSETQRNKGNFPGRFSGRQFSNSRSEMNVSTLELGDSALYLCASRLSSGEGWDTQYFGPGTRLTVL.

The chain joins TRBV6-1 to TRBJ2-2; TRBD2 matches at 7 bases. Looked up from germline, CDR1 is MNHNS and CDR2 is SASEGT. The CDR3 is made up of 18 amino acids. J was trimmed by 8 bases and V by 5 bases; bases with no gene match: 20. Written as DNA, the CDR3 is TGTGCCAGCAGTCCCTGGCCACTGGGAGGGACTGTCGGAGGGGAGCTGTTTTTT. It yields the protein CASSPWPLGGTVGGELFF.